Shown below are 9 T cell receptor beta chains from a single sample sequenced in a study of cytomegalovirus exposure and HLA in healthy donors. Researchers ran the PCR with 60 Vbeta and 13 Jbeta primers. Libraries were prepared by immunoSEQ multiplex PCR; TCRdb keeps only in-frame clonotypes and omits some of them. The sample includes about 190,000 clones, approximately 88% of them seen just once. Sample: PBMCs. The receptors shown here come from a boy aged 2 to 10 in good health and CMV-seronegative.

The chain links TRBV19 to TRBJ2-3; 8 nucleotides match TRBD2. Per germline, CDR1 LNHDA and CDR2 SQIVND (reference sequence). The CDR3 totals 16 residues. The trim removed 3 bases at V and 1 base at J, leaving 6 bases unmatched. DNA for the CDR3: TGTGCCAGTAGTATGACGGGAGGGGATGGCACAGATACGCAGTATTTT. Translation gives CASSMTGGDGTDTQYF.

In its sample, this clone was seen a few times. The chain is built from TRBV25-1 and TRBJ2-3, with 11 bases fitting TRBD2. V lost 2 bases to trimming and J lost 5 bases; unmatched junction nucleotides: 6. Germline V gene lookup returns CDR1 MGHDK and CDR2 SYGVNS. The CDR3 runs to 16 residues. The CDR3 is CASSEETSGTEDTQYF. The CDR3 region has the DNA TGTGCCAGCAGTGAAGAGACTAGCGGGACTGAAGATACGCAGTATTTT.

This clone was observed a few times. J is TRBJ2-5 and V is TRBV30; D may be TRBD1 (6 bases). The J call could be wrong; TRBJ2-7 is a better fit for the DNA end. Germline values: CDR1 GTSNPN, CDR2 SVGIG (reference sequence). The CDR3 spans 12 residues. The CDR3 protein is CAWSVQGYEQYF. The DNA for the CDR3 is TGTGCCTGGAGTGTACAGGGCTACGAGCAGTACTTC.

Points on this clone: The junction departs from germline at one end; a sequencing error may be responsible. This rearrangement joins TRBV7-7 to TRBJ1-2; D is unresolved. Germline V gene sequence: CDR1 SSHAT, CDR2 FNYEAQ (reference sequence). This CDR3 comprises 14 residues. CDR3 nucleotide sequence: TGTGCTAGCAGCTTAGTACAGAGTAACTATGGCTACACCTTC. Its translation is CASSLVQSNYGYTF.

The chain combines TRBV5-4 with TRBJ1-1, with 10 bases that match TRBD1. V trimming: 0 bases; J trimming: 4 bases; junction bases outside the gene matches: 12. Germline CDR1 reads SGHNT; CDR2 reads YYREEE (reference sequence). The CDR3 covers 18 residues. CDR3 loop: CASSLGRTGGPRGTEAFF. The DNA for the CDR3 is TGTGCCAGCAGCTTGGGACGGACAGGGGGTCCTAGGGGCACTGAAGCTTTCTTT. Combining the CDR3 with reference TRBV5-4 and TRBJ1-1 gives the whole variable domain ETGVTQSPTHLIKTRGQQVTLRCSSQSGHNTVSWYQQALGQGPQFIFQYYREEENGRGNFPPRFSGLQFPNYSSELNVNALELDDSALYLCASSLGRTGGPRGTEAFFGQGTRLTVV.

This clone was counted a single time. The V gene is TRBV19, the J gene TRBJ1-1; no clear D. V shed 5 bases and J shed 6 bases, with 7 bases lying between them. Germline values: CDR1 LNHDA, CDR2 SQIVND (reference sequence). This CDR3 contains 11 residues. The CDR3 is CASSEGSEAFF. DNA of the CDR3: TGTGCCAGTAGTGAGGGCTCTGAAGCTTTCTTT.

The V call is TRBV19, the J call TRBJ2-3; unclear D gene. The CDR3 is made up of 15 amino acids. The V and J ends lost 5 bases and 7 bases respectively, with 19 bases between them. Germline V gives CDR1 LNHDA, CDR2 SQIVND (reference sequence). In DNA form, the CDR3 reads TGTGCCAGTAGTCCCGGCGTAGGAGCAGATCATACGCAGTATTTT. It is translated as CASSPGVGADHTQYF. The full variable domain, with the rest looked up from reference TRBV19 and TRBJ2-3, is DGGITQSPKYLFRKEGQNVTLSCEQNLNHDAMYWYRQDPGQGLRLIYYSQIVNDFQKGDIAEGYSVSREKKESFPLTVTSAQKNPTAFYLCASSPGVGADHTQYFGPGTRLTVL.

J is TRBJ2-1 and V is TRBV30; TRBD1 aligns across 7 bases. Per the germline V gene, CDR1 is GTSNPN and CDR2 is SVGIG (reference sequence). The CDR3 is made up of 13 amino acids. V gave up 4 bases and J gave up 8 bases; unmatched junction bases: 8. CDR3 protein: CAWTGTANYEQFF. The CDR3 nucleotides are TGTGCCTGGACCGGGACAGCCAATTATGAGCAGTTCTTC.

This sequence joins TRBV18 and TRBJ1-2; 11 nucleotides line up with TRBD1. Germline-derived CDR1 and CDR2 are KGHSH and LQKENI. This CDR3 comprises 14 residues. The V and J ends lost 3 bases and 8 bases, in that order; junction bases with no gene match: 5. The CDR3 region has the DNA TGTGCCAGCTCACCTGGACAGGGGGCTGAAGGCTACACCTTC. Protein: CASSPGQGAEGYTF.